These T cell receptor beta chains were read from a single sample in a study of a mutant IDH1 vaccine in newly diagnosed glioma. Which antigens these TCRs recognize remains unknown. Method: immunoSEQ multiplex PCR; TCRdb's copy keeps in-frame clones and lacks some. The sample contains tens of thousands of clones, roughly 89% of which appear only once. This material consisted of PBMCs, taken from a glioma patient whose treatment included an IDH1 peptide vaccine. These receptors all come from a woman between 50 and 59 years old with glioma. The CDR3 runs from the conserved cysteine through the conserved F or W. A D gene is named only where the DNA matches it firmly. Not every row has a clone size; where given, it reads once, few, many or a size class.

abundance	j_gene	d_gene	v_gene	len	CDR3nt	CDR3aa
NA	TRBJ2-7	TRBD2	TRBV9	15	TGTGCCAGCAGCGGGGGTGCGGGAGGACCTTACGAGCAGTACTTC	CASSGGAGGPYEQYF
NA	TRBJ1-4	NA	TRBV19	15	TGTGCCAGTAGTACTCAGCCAGCCGCTAATGAAAAACTGTTTTTT	CASSTQPAANEKLFF
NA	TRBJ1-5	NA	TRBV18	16	TGTGCCAGCTCACCACAGTCAGGGAATAGCAATCAGCCCCAGCATTTT	CASSPQSGNSNQPQHF
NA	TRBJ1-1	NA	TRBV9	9	TGTGCCAGCTTCCCCGAAGCTTTCTTT	CASFPEAFF
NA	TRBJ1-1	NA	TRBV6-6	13	TGTGCCAGCAGGGCCCGGCGGAACACTGAAGCTTTCTTT	CASRARRNTEAFF
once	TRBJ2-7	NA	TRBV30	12	TGTGCCTGGCGGGACTCCGGGAGAGAGCAGTACTTC	CAWRDSGREQYF
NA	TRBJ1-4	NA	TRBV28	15	TGTGCCAGCAGTTCCGGAGCAACCGGCGGCGAAAAACTGTTTTTT	CASSSGATGGEKLFF
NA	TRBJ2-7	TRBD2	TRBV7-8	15	TGTGCCAGCAGCCCGACTAGCGGGAGAGGCTACGAGCAGTACTTC	CASSPTSGRGYEQYF
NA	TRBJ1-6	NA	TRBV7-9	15	TGTGCCAGCAGCTTAGTTGGAGCAGGAGGTTCACCCCTCCACTTT	CASSLVGAGGSPLHF
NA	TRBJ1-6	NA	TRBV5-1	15	TGCGCCAGCAGGAAAACCGGGACGGATAATTCACCCCTCCACTTT	CASRKTGTDNSPLHF